Sequencing of this T cell receptor beta chain was carried out in a study of CD8 T cells in ankylosing spondylitis. Notes on the study in general: Seemingly characteristic of ankylosing spondylitis blood was a TCR beta motif consisting of under 10 highly homologous variants. In peripheral blood, disease-linked CD8+ clones occurred at relatively low frequencies. The clones that were linked to disease were reported to be significantly enriched in matched synovial fluid samples from ankylosing spondylitis patients.

This clonotype came up a few times. Its antigen is as yet unknown. Preparation of TCR beta libraries was done by quantitative 5'-RACE with molecular barcodes. Each CDR3 protein is one row after TCRdb ran MiXCR on the 5' RACE reads. Seen here are 450,000 or so distinct CDR3 sequences, 25% to 30% observed once, and the top ten hold approximately 1%. The CDR3 runs to 17 residues. The receptor's source is a male donor with ankylosing spondylitis. Sequencing was performed on blood, either unsorted or a sorted T cell fraction (not recorded which). The chain employs TRBV12-3 or TRBV12-4 and TRBJ2-2; TRBD2 agrees at 8 bases. CDR3 region: CAIKTLQGTRNTGELFF. The CDR3 nucleotides read TGTGCTATCAAGACCTTACAAGGGACTAGAAACACCGGGGAGCTGTTTTTT.